The entry below gives a single TCR beta chain sequence along with its context. Clones were read by immunoSEQ multiplex PCR, and TCRdb kept only the in-frame ones, dropping some. The table lists tens of thousands of clones, 88% of them singletons. Trimming removed 8 bases from V and 3 bases from J, with 20 bases in between. CDR3 length: 15 residues. CDR1 and CDR2 from the germline V gene are MDHEN and SYDVKM. These data belong to a study of identifying expanded T cells in peripheral blood. This chain joins TRBV28 and TRBJ2-7; TRBD2 is a possible D gene (7 bases). Sequencing was performed on blood. This clonotype originated in a person between 18 and 75 years old in good health. CDR3 region: CASEPRGGGGYEQYF. For the CDR3, the DNA is TGTGCCAGCGAACCTCGAGGGGGGGGCGGCTACGAGCAGTACTTC. The complete variable domain, with remaining parts taken from reference TRBV28 and TRBJ2-7, reads DVKVTQSSRYLVKRTGEKVFLECVQDMDHENMFWYRQDPGLGLRLIYFSYDVKMKEKGDIPEGYSVSREKKERFSLILESASTNQTSMYLCASEPRGGGGYEQYFGPGTRLTVT.